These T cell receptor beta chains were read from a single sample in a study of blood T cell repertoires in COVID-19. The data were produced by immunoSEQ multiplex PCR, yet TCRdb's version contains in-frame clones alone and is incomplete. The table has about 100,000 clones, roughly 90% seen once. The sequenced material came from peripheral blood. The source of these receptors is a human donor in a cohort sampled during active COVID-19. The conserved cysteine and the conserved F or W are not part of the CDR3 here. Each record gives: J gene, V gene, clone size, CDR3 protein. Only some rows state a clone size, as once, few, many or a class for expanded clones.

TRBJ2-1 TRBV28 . ASSPRNEQF
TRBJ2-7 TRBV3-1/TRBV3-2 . ASSHSQGPTYEQY
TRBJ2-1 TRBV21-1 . ASSKRRESPSSYNEQF
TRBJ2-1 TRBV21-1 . ASRLVQRAYNEQF
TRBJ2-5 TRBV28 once ASSLEVPGRTQY
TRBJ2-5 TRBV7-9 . ASSLAGSETQY
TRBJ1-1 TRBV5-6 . ASRTLTVNTEAF
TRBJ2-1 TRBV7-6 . ASSVRSGANYYNEQF
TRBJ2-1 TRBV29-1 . SVRGLVYHEQF
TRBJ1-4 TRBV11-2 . ASSLGQTEKLF
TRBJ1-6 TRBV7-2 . ASSHPDRSSLH
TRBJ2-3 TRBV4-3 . ASSQAMTGGIDTQY
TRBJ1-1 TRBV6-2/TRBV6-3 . ASSSTPNTEAF
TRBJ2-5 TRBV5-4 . ASSSRETQY
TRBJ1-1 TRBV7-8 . ASSSSWDRVNTEAF
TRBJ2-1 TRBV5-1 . ASSLMDSGEQF
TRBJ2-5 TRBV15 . ATSRLTGRLSETQY
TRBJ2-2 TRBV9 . ASSPPRGDSGNTGELF
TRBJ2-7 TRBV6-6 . ASSDSGRGYEQY
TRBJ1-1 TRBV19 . ASSIDRGEAF
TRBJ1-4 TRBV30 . AWKGTGPFRRNEKLF
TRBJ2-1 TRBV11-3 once ASSPGGYNEQF
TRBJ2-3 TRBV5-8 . ASSFDSSSTDTQY
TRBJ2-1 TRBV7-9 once ASSLVTSGNEQF